The 20 T cell receptor beta chains presented below share a single source sample, sequenced in a study of blood T cell repertoires in COVID-19. TCRdb's table, derived via immunoSEQ multiplex PCR, lists solely in-frame clones and lacks some. The sample contains 50,000 to 75,000 clones, roughly 91% of which appear only once. The sequencing input was peripheral blood. The receptors shown here come from a man aged 55 to 69 with acute or convalescent COVID-19.

The count of this clone is one. The chain links TRBV24-1 to TRBJ1-2; D is uncertain. Trimming stripped 2 bases from V and 8 bases from J, with 8 bases between. Germline values: CDR1 KGHDR, CDR2 SFDVKD. The CDR3 is 12 amino acids. CDR3 sequence: CATSDYAGGYTF. In DNA, the CDR3 is TGTGCCACCAGTGATTATGCAGGAGGCTACACCTTC.

The gene calls are TRBV15 and TRBJ1-3, with TRBD1 identical over 9 bases. Germline values: CDR1 LNHNV, CDR2 YYDKDF (reference sequence). V lost 7 bases, J lost 3 bases, and 10 bases stayed unmatched. The CDR3 is 16 residues long. CDR3 sequence reads: CATTTGTGIDGNTIYF. Here the CDR3 DNA reads TGTGCCACCACTACCGGGACAGGGATCGATGGAAACACCATATATTTT.

This clone was observed a few times. CDR3 region: CASGSQVNTGELFF. The CDR3 DNA is TGTGCTAGTGGTTCCCAGGTGAACACCGGGGAGCTGTTTTTT. This chain joins TRBV12-5 and TRBJ2-2, with unresolved D. Germline CDR1 is LGHNT and CDR2 is FRNRAP. CDR3 length: 14 amino acids. V lost 4 bases to trimming and J lost 1 base, with 7 bases between them.

This clone was picked up one time. The chain is built from TRBV11-2 and TRBJ2-1; possibly TRBD1 for D (6 bases). The CDR3 loop spans 12 amino acids. Trimming stripped 6 bases from V and 8 bases from J, with 11 bases between. Per germline, CDR1 SGHAT and CDR2 FQNNGV. The CDR3 DNA is TGTGCCAGCAGACAGGGATTGGATGAGCAGTTCTTC. This gives the protein CASRQGLDEQFF.

This clone was counted once. The chain uses TRBV6-5 and TRBJ1-1; the match to TRBD1 covers 8 bases. V lost 6 bases, J lost 4 bases, and 4 bases stayed unmatched. From germline, CDR1 is MNHEY and CDR2 SVGAGI. CDR3 length: 13 amino acids. CDR3 region: CASSQGAGTEAFF. The CDR3 DNA reads TGTGCCAGCAGCCAGGGGGCGGGCACTGAAGCTTTCTTT.

The chain has TRBV6-5 and TRBJ1-1; D is ambiguous. V was pared by 0 bases and J by 5 bases, with 13 bases between. Germline V gene sequence: CDR1 MNHEY, CDR2 SVGAGI. The CDR3 is made up of 15 amino acids. This chain's CDR3 is CASSYSDGFPTEAFF. The CDR3 nucleotides are TGTGCCAGCAGTTACTCAGACGGGTTTCCAACTGAAGCTTTCTTT.

This CDR3 reads CASSENDRGNYTF. The DNA for the CDR3 is TGTGCCAGCAGCGAAAACGACAGGGGAAACTACACCTTC. V gene TRBV2 combines with J gene TRBJ1-2; 8 bases are shared with TRBD1. The trim removed 6 bases at V and 10 bases at J, leaving 10 bases unmatched. The CDR3 has 13 residues. Germline values: CDR1 SNHLY, CDR2 FYNNEI. The whole variable domain, filled in from reference TRBV2 and TRBJ1-2, reads EPEVTQTPSHQVTQMGQEVILRCVPISNHLYFYWYRQILGQKVEFLVSFYNNEISEKSEIFDDQFSVERPDGSNFTLKIRSTKLEDSAMYFCASSENDRGNYTFGSGTRLTVV.

This rearrangement joins TRBV5-4 to TRBJ2-7; tentative D call: TRBD2 (7 bases). Trimming stripped 3 bases from V and 2 bases from J, with 15 bases between. Germline CDR1 reads SGHNT; CDR2 reads YYREEE (reference sequence). The CDR3 loop spans 15 amino acids. The CDR3 nucleotides are TGTGCCAGCAGCTCCCCGGCGGGGGCCACCTACGAGCAGTACTTC. Amino acids: CASSSPAGATYEQYF.

Only one count was recorded for this clone. The chain uses TRBV7-9 and TRBJ1-1, with unresolved D. This CDR3 has 13 residues. In germline, CDR1 is SEHNR, CDR2 FQNEAQ (reference sequence). Trimming pared 1 base from V and 2 bases from J, leaving 5 bases between. Written as DNA, the CDR3 is TGTGCCAGCAGCTTAGGGACTAACACTGAAGCTTTCTTT. It translates to CASSLGTNTEAFF.

This sequence joins TRBV9 and TRBJ1-6, with D possibly matching TRBD1 (6 bases). The CDR3 spans 14 residues. V was pared by 2 bases and J by 7 bases, with 10 bases between. In germline, CDR1 is SGDLS, CDR2 YYNGEE. CDR3: CASSVGQTNSPLHF. Written as DNA, the CDR3 is TGTGCCAGCAGCGTCGGACAGACGAATTCACCCCTCCACTTT. Complete variable domain (other parts from reference TRBV9 and TRBJ1-6): DSGVTQTPKHLITATGQRVTLRCSPRSGDLSVYWYQQSLDQGLQFLIQYYNGEERAKGNILERFSAQQFPDLHSELNLSSLELGDSALYFCASSVGQTNSPLHFGNGTRLTVT.

The rearrangement links TRBV27 to TRBJ1-1; 7 bases fit TRBD1. Germline CDR1 and CDR2: MNHEY and SMNVEV (reference sequence). The ends lost 7 bases at V and 7 bases at J; junction bases unmatched: 21. CDR3 size: 17 residues. The CDR3 DNA follows: TGTGCCAGCAATACTATAACAGGGGTTGGAGTTTCTGGTGAAGCTTTCTTT. Its translation is CASNTITGVGVSGEAFF.

V gene TRBV5-1 combines with J gene TRBJ2-5; D remains unclear. The CDR3 spans 13 residues. With 4 bases removed from V and 1 base from J, the gap between germline ends came to 8 bases. The germline V gene has CDR1 SGHRS and CDR2 YFSETQ. This CDR3 is CASSELTQETQYF. The CDR3, as DNA: TGCGCCAGCAGCGAACTTACCCAAGAGACCCAGTACTTC.

This chain connects TRBV6-6 to TRBJ1-1, with D tentatively TRBD1 (5 bases). This CDR3 contains 16 residues. The germline V gene has CDR1 MNHNY and CDR2 SVGAGI (reference sequence). Trimming took off 2 bases at V and 5 bases at J, with 18 bases between the two ends. Written as DNA, the CDR3 is TGTGCCAGCAGTTACACGGTAGGGGAAATAAGAACTGAAGCTTTCTTT. Its translation is CASSYTVGEIRTEAFF.

The chain links TRBV10-2 to TRBJ2-1; 12 positions match TRBD2. The CDR3 length is 17 residues. Germline assignment: CDR1 WSHSY and CDR2 SAAADI. With V trimmed by 6 bases and J by 2 bases, 8 bases remained unmatched. The DNA of the CDR3 is TGCGCCAGCAGGGGTTCGACTAGCGGGGGAACCTACAATGAGCAGTTCTTC. It specifies CASRGSTSGGTYNEQFF.

V is TRBV21-1 and J is TRBJ1-2; no check of the table's D call, TRBD1, against the DNA was made. TRBV21-1 is a listed pseudogene. This CDR3 is 16 amino acids long. The CDR3 DNA is TGTGCCAGCAGCAAAAGGGACGAACAGGGCCCAGGGGGCTACACCTTC. This translates into CASSKRDEQGPGGYTF.

The gene calls are TRBV5-4 and TRBJ2-1; 13 bases are a match to TRBD2. The CDR3 has 16 residues. After removal of 4 bases from V and 6 bases from J, the junction contained 7 bases not matched to a gene. CDR1 is SGHNT and CDR2 is YYREEE in the germline V gene (reference sequence). The CDR3 region is CASSGPGTSGANEQFF. The CDR3 DNA is TGTGCCAGCAGCGGGCCCGGGACTAGCGGGGCCAATGAGCAGTTCTTC. Filled out from reference TRBV5-4 and TRBJ2-1, the complete variable domain reads ETGVTQSPTHLIKTRGQQVTLRCSSQSGHNTVSWYQQALGQGPQFIFQYYREEENGRGNFPPRFSGLQFPNYSSELNVNALELDDSALYLCASSGPGTSGANEQFFGPGTRLTVL.

The CDR3: CASRFTGANTEAFF. In nucleotides, the CDR3 is TGTGCCAGCAGGTTCACAGGGGCGAACACTGAAGCTTTCTTT. The rearrangement links TRBV5-4 to TRBJ1-1; 7 bases line up with TRBD1. The junction had 5 bases not matched to a gene; V was cut back by 5 bases and J by 1 base. Looked up from germline, CDR1 is SGHNT and CDR2 is YYREEE (reference sequence). The CDR3 covers 14 residues. Combining the CDR3 with reference TRBV5-4 and TRBJ1-1 gives the whole variable domain ETGVTQSPTHLIKTRGQQVTLRCSSQSGHNTVSWYQQALGQGPQFIFQYYREEENGRGNFPPRFSGLQFPNYSSELNVNALELDDSALYLCASRFTGANTEAFFGQGTRLTVV.

The chain links TRBV11-2 to TRBJ1-2; D not resolved. Germline V lookup: CDR1 SGHAT, CDR2 FQNNGV. The CDR3 runs to 14 residues. V was clipped by 5 bases and J by 7 bases, with 17 bases between them. DNA of the CDR3: TGTGCCAGCAGCCCCGGAGGGCGCGAATCTGGCTACACCTTC. Protein: CASSPGGRESGYTF.

This chain links TRBV29-1 with TRBJ2-3; D is undetermined. V was shortened by 3 bases and J by 3 bases, with 7 bases between the two germline ends. The CDR3 covers 12 residues. Germline loops: CDR1 SQVTM, CDR2 ANQGSEA. Here the CDR3 DNA reads TGCAGCGTTGAGGCCAGTACAGATACGCAGTATTTT. Translation gives CSVEASTDTQYF.

CDR3 DNA sequence: TGTGCCAGTAGTATGTCCCGGACAGTCTCAAATCAGCCCCAGCATTTT. This encodes CASSMSRTVSNQPQHF. The V call is TRBV19, the J call TRBJ1-5; TRBD1 is a possible D gene (6 bases). V was clipped by 3 bases and J by 4 bases, with 16 bases between them. This CDR3 spans 16 amino acids. The germline V gene encodes CDR1 LNHDA and CDR2 SQIVND (reference sequence).